The 14 T cell receptor beta chains below were found in one sample sequenced in a study of molecular identifiers for immune sequencing clone quantification. Each CDR3 protein is one row after TCRdb ran MiXCR on the PCR reads. Of tens of thousands of distinct CDR3 sequences listed, approximately 34% are singletons. The sequenced sample was naive CD8+ T cells from blood, with Jurkat cell RNA spiked in. As for subset: FACS-sorted CD8+CD4-CCR7+CD45RA+ naive T cells. The receptor source for this set is a human donor in good health. Some libraries in this study had Jurkat cell RNA spiked in.

The V call is TRBV27, the J call TRBJ2-2; D may be TRBD1 (6 bases). The germline V gene encodes CDR1 MNHEY and CDR2 SMNVEV (reference sequence). The length of the CDR3 is 17 residues. The V end lost 1 base, the J end lost 1 base, and 13 bases lay between the germline ends. The DNA of the CDR3 is TGTGCCAGCAGTTTATGGATGGCAGGGGAGAACACCGGGGAGCTGTTTTTT. Its translation: CASSLWMAGENTGELFF.

The chain has TRBV10-3 and TRBJ1-1; unclear D gene. Per the germline V gene, CDR1 is ENHRY and CDR2 is SYGVKD. The V gene lost 2 bases and the J gene lost 0 bases, with 10 bases spanning the gap. The CDR3 spans 15 residues. The CDR3 region has the DNA TGTGCCATCAGTGAGATGCGGCAGATGAACACTGAAGCTTTCTTT. This translates into CAISEMRQMNTEAFF.

The chain links TRBV27 to TRBJ2-7; TRBD1 matches 7 bases. Looked up from germline, CDR1 is MNHEY and CDR2 is SMNVEV (reference sequence). After removal of 2 bases from V and 3 bases from J, the junction contained 4 bases not matched to a gene. The CDR3 is made up of 14 amino acids. CDR3 coding DNA: TGTGCCAGCAGTTTAAGTCAGGGGGACTACGAGCAGTACTTC. Translating gives CASSLSQGDYEQYF.

The V gene is TRBV4-1, the J gene TRBJ2-1, with TRBD2 matching 9 bases. The CDR3 is 17 residues long. After removal of 1 base from V and 7 bases from J, the junction contained 11 bases not matched to a gene. Looked up from germline, CDR1 is MGHRA and CDR2 is YSYEKL. The CDR3 region has the DNA TGCGCCAGCAGCCAAGCCGGGCGGCGGGAGGGCCTGAATGAGCAGTTCTTC. This translates into CASSQAGRREGLNEQFF.

V gene TRBV6-5 combines with J gene TRBJ2-2; a weak D match, TRBD1 (6 bases). Germline V gives CDR1 MNHEY, CDR2 SVGAGI. This CDR3 is built from 18 residues. V dropped 4 bases and J dropped 4 bases, with 22 bases sitting between them. The CDR3 DNA sequence: TGTGCCAGCAGTTTCTCGGCCGCGGCAGGGGCCCTCACCGGGGAGCTGTTTTTT. Protein: CASSFSAAAGALTGELFF.

As regards this clonotype: No conserved phenylalanine or tryptophan is present at the end of the CDR3, so a read error is the likely explanation. The chain employs TRBV2 and TRBJ2-7; 7 bases fit TRBD2. The CDR3 spans 14 residues. Germline V gives CDR1 SNHLY, CDR2 FYNNEI. Losses at the gene ends were 2 bases for V and 3 bases for J; bases not matched to a gene: 4. The CDR3 bases are TGTGCCAGCAGTGAAACGGCGGGAGTCTACGAGCAGTACCTC. Its translation is CASSETAGVYEQYL.

Note on this clonotype: This may be a read error, as it is one base from a much larger clone. Here the CDR3 reads CASGPRSKWQNF. For the CDR3, the DNA is TGTGCCAGCGGCCCACGGAGTAAGTGGCAGAACTTC. The chain uses TRBV6-5 and TRBJ2-7; D ambiguous. The CDR3 runs 12 residues. Germline CDR1 is MNHEY and CDR2 is SVGAGI.

As to this clonotype: A much larger clone lies a single base off, so this may be a read error. The chain links TRBV19 to TRBJ1-5; D gene uncertain. Germline loops: CDR1 LNHDA, CDR2 SQIVND (reference sequence). There are 17 residues in the CDR3. The V end lost 3 bases, the J end lost 5 bases, and 20 bases lay between the germline ends. The CDR3 nucleotides are TGTGCCAGTAGTATTTTCCGGTTAGTGGGCGCCGATCAGCCCCAGCATTTT. It specifies CASSIFRLVGADQPQHF.

The table lists this clonotype with many counts. The CDR3 loop reads CASSLFGGSSYEQYF. CDR3 sequence (DNA): TGCGCCAGCAGCTTGTTCGGCGGGAGCTCCTACGAGCAGTACTTC. This chain uses TRBV5-1 with TRBJ2-7; TRBD2 agrees at 7 bases. This CDR3 has 15 amino acids. Per the germline V gene, CDR1 is SGHRS and CDR2 is YFSETQ. V trimming: 1 base; J trimming: 0 bases; junction bases outside the gene matches: 4.

Concerning this clonotype: Sequence at one end of the junction differs from germline and may be a read error. The V and J genes are TRBV28 and TRBJ2-3, with D possibly being TRBD1 (6 bases). The CDR3 is 16 residues long. CDR1 and CDR2 from the germline V gene are MDHEN and SYDVKM. The CDR3 protein is CACRHRTASYTDTLYF. CDR3 bases: TGTGCCTGCAGGCATAGGACAGCTTCTTACACAGATACGCTGTATTTT. The full variable domain, with the rest looked up from reference TRBV28 and TRBJ2-3, is DVKVTQSSRYLVKRTGEKVFLECVQDMDHENMFWYRQDPGLGLRLIYFSYDVKMKEKGDIPEGYSVSREKKERFSLILESASTNQTSMYLCACRHRTASYTDTLYFGPGTRLTVL.

This clonotype was recorded a few times. The chain couples TRBV5-4 to TRBJ2-3; TRBD2 aligns across 7 bases. Germline assignment: CDR1 SGHNT and CDR2 YYREEE (reference sequence). The V gene end was trimmed by 4 bases and the J gene end by 4 bases; junction bases not matched to a gene: 9. The CDR3 runs to 15 residues. CDR3 nucleotides: TGTGCCAGCAGCCCCCCTGCGGGAGCATCAGATACGCAGTATTTT. It is translated as CASSPPAGASDTQYF.

About this clonotype: A read error may explain this, as a much larger clone is one base away. The CDR3 nucleotides are TGTGCCAGCAGTTACGGGTCAGGGGTCGGGTACGAGCAGCACTTC. This encodes CASSYGSGVGYEQHF. The chain recombines TRBV6-5 with TRBJ2-7; D possibly corresponds to TRBD1 (6 bases). This CDR3 has 15 residues. Germline V lookup: CDR1 MNHEY, CDR2 SVGAGI.

This clonotype was found a few times. The genes are TRBV27 and TRBJ2-7; D unresolved. The V gene lost 4 bases and the J gene lost 3 bases, with 10 bases spanning the gap. The CDR3 loop spans 13 amino acids. Per germline, CDR1 MNHEY and CDR2 SMNVEV (reference sequence). The CDR3 DNA reads TGTGCCAGCAGTTACCGCCCCCTCTACGAGCAGTACTTC. It is translated as CASSYRPLYEQYF.

In its sample, this clonotype was seen a few times. The rearrangement joins TRBV27 to TRBJ2-5; 9 bases map to TRBD1. This CDR3 has 16 amino acids. Germline CDR1 and CDR2: MNHEY and SMNVEV (reference sequence). The V gene end was trimmed by 5 bases and the J gene end by 3 bases; junction bases not matched to a gene: 10. This CDR3 is CASSPWTGVEKETQYF. CDR3 DNA: TGTGCCAGCAGTCCCTGGACAGGGGTAGAAAAAGAGACCCAGTACTTC.